This T cell receptor beta chain was observed in a study of cytomegalovirus exposure and HLA in healthy donors. Study-wide results and limits: Donors were assumed by presence/absence analyses to have roughly uniform sequencing depth. In a later analysis, a genetic analysis reported fewer productive-TCR N-insertions in an Asian-associated ancestry cluster than the cohort average. While the bulk of TCR sequences proved rare, some public TCRs turned up in many donors.

Remarks on this clone: The antigen is undetermined.

Use of 60 Vbeta and 13 Jbeta primers characterized the PCR. Some clones are missing from TCRdb's copy, which holds only in-frame ones; the method was immunoSEQ multiplex PCR. This table holds over 85,000 clones, over 60% found once. Trimming cost V 0 bases and J 0 bases; bases outside gene matches: 6. The CDR3 consists of 18 residues. The V and J genes are TRBV23-1 and TRBJ2-7, with 12 bases lining up with TRBD1. TRBV23-1 is known as an ORF, though its function is uncertain. This TCR derives from a male donor in good health and CMV-seropositive. The specimen sequenced was PBMCs. The CDR3 nucleotides are TGCGCCAGCAGTCAATCTCGGGACAGGGGGCAGTACTCCTACGAGCAGTACTTC. Protein: CASSQSRDRGQYSYEQYF.